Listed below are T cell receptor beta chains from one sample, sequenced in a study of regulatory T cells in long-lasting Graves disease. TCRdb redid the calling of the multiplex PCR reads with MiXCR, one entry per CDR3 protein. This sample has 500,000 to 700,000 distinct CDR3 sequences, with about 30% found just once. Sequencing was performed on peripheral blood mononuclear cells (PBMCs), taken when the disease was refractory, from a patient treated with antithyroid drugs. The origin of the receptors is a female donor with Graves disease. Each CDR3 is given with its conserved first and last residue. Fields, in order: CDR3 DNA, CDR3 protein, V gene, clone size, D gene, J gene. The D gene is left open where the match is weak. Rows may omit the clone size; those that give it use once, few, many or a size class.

cdr3_nt: TGCAGTGCTAGAGATAGGGGGAACACTGAAGCTTTCTTT
cdr3_aa: CSARDRGNTEAFF
v_call: TRBV20-1
clone_size: few
d_call: .
j_call: TRBJ1-1

cdr3_nt: TGCAGCACTCGACAGTCGGCTCAGGGCTCCGAGCAGTACTTC
cdr3_aa: CSTRQSAQGSEQYF
v_call: TRBV29-1
clone_size: .
d_call: .
j_call: TRBJ2-7

cdr3_nt: TGTGCCAGCAGGGGACTAGAATCCTACGAGCAGTACTTC
cdr3_aa: CASRGLESYEQYF
v_call: TRBV12-3/TRBV12-4
clone_size: many
d_call: TRBD2
j_call: TRBJ2-7

cdr3_nt: TGTGCCACTACCAGACGACGGGATTCCGGGGAGCTGTTTTTT
cdr3_aa: CATTRRRDSGELFF
v_call: TRBV3-1
clone_size: few
d_call: .
j_call: TRBJ2-2

cdr3_nt: TGCAGTGCTATCGGGACGGTAGATGAAAAACTGTTTTTT
cdr3_aa: CSAIGTVDEKLFF
v_call: TRBV20-1
clone_size: .
d_call: .
j_call: TRBJ1-4

cdr3_nt: TGTGCCAGCAGTTTACCAGGGAGGAATGGCTACACCTTC
cdr3_aa: CASSLPGRNGYTF
v_call: TRBV12-3/TRBV12-4
clone_size: few
d_call: .
j_call: TRBJ1-2

cdr3_nt: TGTGCCAGCAGCTCCCGGGGAGCGGGAGGCCCTACGCAGTATTTT
cdr3_aa: CASSSRGAGGPTQYF
v_call: TRBV7-2
clone_size: once
d_call: TRBD2
j_call: TRBJ2-3

cdr3_nt: TGTGCCAGCAGGAAACAGGGGTTTAACTATGGCTACACCTTC
cdr3_aa: CASRKQGFNYGYTF
v_call: TRBV25-1
clone_size: many
d_call: TRBD1
j_call: TRBJ1-2

cdr3_nt: TGTGCCAGCAGCGGACAGGGCGAAGGATACAATGAGCAGTTCTTC
cdr3_aa: CASSGQGEGYNEQFF
v_call: TRBV9
clone_size: few
d_call: TRBD1
j_call: TRBJ2-1

cdr3_nt: TGTGCCAGCAGCCCAGCCGGGACGGACTATGGCTACACCTTC
cdr3_aa: CASSPAGTDYGYTF
v_call: TRBV7-3
clone_size: few
d_call: .
j_call: TRBJ1-2

cdr3_nt: TGTGCCAGTAGCCACCGGGACAGAATTTTTAACTATGGCTACACCTTC
cdr3_aa: CASSHRDRIFNYGYTF
v_call: TRBV19
clone_size: .
d_call: TRBD1
j_call: TRBJ1-2

cdr3_nt: TGTGCCAGCTCACGGGACAGGTATAGCAATCAGCCCCAGCATTTT
cdr3_aa: CASSRDRYSNQPQHF
v_call: TRBV18
clone_size: .
d_call: TRBD1
j_call: TRBJ1-5

cdr3_nt: TGTGCCACCAGCAGAGAGATAATCACAGGGAAAACTAATGAAAAACTGTTTTTT
cdr3_aa: CATSREIITGKTNEKLFF
v_call: TRBV15
clone_size: .
d_call: .
j_call: TRBJ1-4

cdr3_nt: TGTGCCAGCAGGTCAGGGGTGGATGGCTACACCTTC
cdr3_aa: CASRSGVDGYTF
v_call: TRBV28
clone_size: many
d_call: .
j_call: TRBJ1-2

cdr3_nt: TGTGCCAGCTCCGTCGATAATGGCTACACCTTC
cdr3_aa: CASSVDNGYTF
v_call: TRBV27
clone_size: few
d_call: .
j_call: TRBJ1-2

cdr3_nt: TGTGCCAGCAGTGATCGGGGCCTGGGGAACACTGAAGCTTTCTTT
cdr3_aa: CASSDRGLGNTEAFF
v_call: TRBV2
clone_size: many
d_call: .
j_call: TRBJ1-1

cdr3_nt: TGTGCCAGCAGTTTTCTGGGCGCCCATGGCTACACCTTC
cdr3_aa: CASSFLGAHGYTF
v_call: TRBV28
clone_size: many
d_call: .
j_call: TRBJ1-2

cdr3_nt: TGTGCTAGTGGTTTGGATGGTCGGACAGGGGGCAATCAGCCCCAGCATTTT
cdr3_aa: CASGLDGRTGGNQPQHF
v_call: TRBV12-5
clone_size: .
d_call: TRBD1
j_call: TRBJ1-5

cdr3_nt: TGTGCCAGCAGTCTCGGACAGGGGGCGCAAGGCTATGGCTACACCTTC
cdr3_aa: CASSLGQGAQGYGYTF
v_call: TRBV28
clone_size: many
d_call: TRBD1
j_call: TRBJ1-2

cdr3_nt: TGCAGCGTTTCTAACACTGAAGCTTTCTTT
cdr3_aa: CSVSNTEAFF
v_call: TRBV29-1
clone_size: many
d_call: .
j_call: TRBJ1-1

cdr3_nt: TGTGCCAGCACCCCGCGTGGAGAGGGCCCATATTCACCCCTCCACTTT
cdr3_aa: CASTPRGEGPYSPLHF
v_call: TRBV28
clone_size: few
d_call: .
j_call: TRBJ1-6

cdr3_nt: TGTGCTAGTGGTTTGGCAGGCTTGGGGAACTACGAGCAGTACTTC
cdr3_aa: CASGLAGLGNYEQYF
v_call: TRBV12-5
clone_size: few
d_call: .
j_call: TRBJ2-7

cdr3_nt: TGTGCCAGCTCACGCTCGACAGGGGCGAACCCTGAAGCTTTCTTT
cdr3_aa: CASSRSTGANPEAFF
v_call: TRBV18
clone_size: .
d_call: TRBD1
j_call: TRBJ1-1

cdr3_nt: TGTGCCAGCAGTTTGGGCCTAGCGGGGTTCTTAGCCAAAAACATTCAGTACTTC
cdr3_aa: CASSLGLAGFLAKNIQYF
v_call: TRBV12-3/TRBV12-4
clone_size: many
d_call: TRBD2
j_call: TRBJ2-4

cdr3_nt: TGTGCCAGCAGTTTAGGGACTAGCGGGAGGAGTACTCGGGAGACCCAGTACTTC
cdr3_aa: CASSLGTSGRSTRETQYF
v_call: TRBV27
clone_size: .
d_call: TRBD2
j_call: TRBJ2-5

cdr3_nt: TGTGCCAGCAGCCAAGTTTCTGGGGCCGACACTGAAGCTTTCTTT
cdr3_aa: CASSQVSGADTEAFF
v_call: TRBV3-1
clone_size: .
d_call: .
j_call: TRBJ1-1

cdr3_nt: TGCGCCAGCAGTGATGACATTCGTTCGGGCCAGCCCCAGCATTTT
cdr3_aa: CASSDDIRSGQPQHF
v_call: TRBV10-2
clone_size: few
d_call: .
j_call: TRBJ1-5

cdr3_nt: TGTGCCAGCAGTCCCACGGCGGAGCCCTACAATGAGCAGTTCTTC
cdr3_aa: CASSPTAEPYNEQFF
v_call: TRBV28
clone_size: .
d_call: .
j_call: TRBJ2-1

cdr3_nt: TGTGCCAGCTCACCGGGGCAGGGACGGTACGAGCAGTACTTC
cdr3_aa: CASSPGQGRYEQYF
v_call: TRBV18
clone_size: .
d_call: .
j_call: TRBJ2-7

cdr3_nt: TGCAGTCTACCAAGCGGGAGAGGAAGGGAGACCCAGTACTTC
cdr3_aa: CSLPSGRGRETQYF
v_call: TRBV20-1
clone_size: .
d_call: TRBD2
j_call: TRBJ2-5

cdr3_nt: TGCAGTGCGGTCAGGGGAAACTATGGCTACACCTTC
cdr3_aa: CSAVRGNYGYTF
v_call: TRBV20-1
clone_size: few
d_call: .
j_call: TRBJ1-2

cdr3_nt: TGTGCCAGCGGGGCCGATAGCAATCAGCCCCAGCATTTT
cdr3_aa: CASGADSNQPQHF
v_call: TRBV2
clone_size: few
d_call: .
j_call: TRBJ1-5

cdr3_nt: TGTGCCAGCAGTCCGGGGGGCAAAGACCTGTGGGATCTAAATGAAAAACTGTTTTTT
cdr3_aa: CASSPGGKDLWDLNEKLFF
v_call: TRBV28
clone_size: many
d_call: .
j_call: TRBJ1-4

cdr3_nt: TGTGCCAGCAGTGGACGACAGGGGGGTGAAAAGCTGTTTTTT
cdr3_aa: CASSGRQGGEKLFF
v_call: TRBV6-1
clone_size: .
d_call: TRBD1
j_call: TRBJ1-4

cdr3_nt: TGTGCCACCAGCAGAGATCTCACAGGGGGCCGGTATGGCTACACCTTC
cdr3_aa: CATSRDLTGGRYGYTF
v_call: TRBV15
clone_size: few
d_call: TRBD1
j_call: TRBJ1-2

cdr3_nt: TGTGCCAGCAGTGATCGCCCCTATGGCTACACCTTC
cdr3_aa: CASSDRPYGYTF
v_call: TRBV27
clone_size: many
d_call: .
j_call: TRBJ1-2

cdr3_nt: TGTGCCAGCAGTTTAGTGGGGGACCCCGAAGCTTTCTTT
cdr3_aa: CASSLVGDPEAFF
v_call: TRBV12-3/TRBV12-4
clone_size: many
d_call: .
j_call: TRBJ1-1